The clone carrying this T cell receptor (beta chain) appeared a few times. What it binds is not known. The sample comes from a study of identical twins. Losses at the gene ends were 8 bases for V and 3 bases for J; bases not matched to a gene: 5. CDR1 and CDR2 from the germline V gene are MNHNS and SASEGT. The CDR3 has 14 residues. TCRdb analysed the 5' RACE reads with MiXCR anew, one entry per CDR3 protein. The table records hundreds of thousands of distinct CDR3 sequences, about 12% of them present only once. General observations from the study: Invariant T cells like MAIT and iNKT could partly confound the zero-insertion analyses. Beta out-of-frame sequences showed weaker excess twin sharing. A lower insertion count was a feature of abundant cord blood beta clonotypes, with no such feature in memory repertoires. For out-of-frame alpha sequences shared by twins, low generation probability was in excess.

This sample was also put to use in a study of yellow fever vaccine responses in identical twins.

Sample: PBMCs. This clonotype was obtained from a woman aged 18-29 years in good health. V and J are TRBV6-1 and TRBJ2-2; 8 bases fit TRBD2. CDR3 in amino acids: CASEGLADTGELFF. The CDR3 nucleotides read TGTGCCAGCGAAGGACTAGCTGACACCGGGGAGCTGTTTTTT.